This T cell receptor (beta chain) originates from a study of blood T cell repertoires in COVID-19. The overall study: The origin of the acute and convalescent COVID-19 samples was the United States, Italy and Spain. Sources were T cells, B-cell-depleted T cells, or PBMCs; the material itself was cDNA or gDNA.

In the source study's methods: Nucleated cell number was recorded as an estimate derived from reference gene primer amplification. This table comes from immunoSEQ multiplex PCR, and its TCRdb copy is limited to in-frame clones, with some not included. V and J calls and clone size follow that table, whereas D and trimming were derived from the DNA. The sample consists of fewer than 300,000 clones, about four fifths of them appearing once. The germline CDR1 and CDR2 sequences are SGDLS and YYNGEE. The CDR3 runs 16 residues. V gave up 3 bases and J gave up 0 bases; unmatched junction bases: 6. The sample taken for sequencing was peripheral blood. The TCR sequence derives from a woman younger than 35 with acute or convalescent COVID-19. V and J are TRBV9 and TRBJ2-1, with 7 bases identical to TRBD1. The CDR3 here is CASSATRGHSYNEQFF. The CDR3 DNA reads TGTGCCAGCAGCGCCACTAGGGGGCACTCCTACAATGAGCAGTTCTTC.